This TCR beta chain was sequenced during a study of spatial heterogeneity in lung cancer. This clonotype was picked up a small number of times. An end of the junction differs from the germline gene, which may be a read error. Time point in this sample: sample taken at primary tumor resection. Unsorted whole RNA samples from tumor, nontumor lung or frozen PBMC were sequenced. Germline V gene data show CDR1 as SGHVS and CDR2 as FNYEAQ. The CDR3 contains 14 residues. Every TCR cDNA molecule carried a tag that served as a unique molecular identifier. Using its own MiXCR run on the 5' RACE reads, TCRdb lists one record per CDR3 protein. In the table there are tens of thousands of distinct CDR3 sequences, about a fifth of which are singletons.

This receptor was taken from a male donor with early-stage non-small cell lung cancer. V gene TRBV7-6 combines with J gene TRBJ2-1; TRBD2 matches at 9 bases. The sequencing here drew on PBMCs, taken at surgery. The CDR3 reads CASSLAGGRAVPVF. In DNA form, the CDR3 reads TGTGCCAGCAGCTTAGCTGGCGGGAGGGCCGTCCCGGTCTTC.